Following are 8 T cell receptor beta chains from one sample sequenced in a study of T cell changes during pregnancy in multiple sclerosis. Here immunoSEQ multiplex PCR was the method, and the copy in TCRdb shows in-frame clones only, minus some. This table holds approximately 69,000 clones, around 94% found once. The material was peripheral blood, obtained in the third trimester of pregnancy. The source is a female donor with multiple sclerosis, enrolled in a pregnancy study.

The genes are TRBV9 and TRBJ1-1; the D gene is possibly TRBD1 (5 bases). Trimming removed 0 bases at V and 2 bases at J, with 11 bases between. CDR3 length: 15 residues. Germline CDR1 reads SGDLS; CDR2 reads YYNGEE. The chain's CDR3 is CASSVVGGENTEAFF. The CDR3 DNA reads as TGTGCCAGCAGCGTAGTGGGAGGGGAAAACACTGAAGCTTTCTTT.

The V call is TRBV7-6, the J call TRBJ1-2; 7 bases match TRBD1. The CDR3 consists of 14 residues. The V gene's germline CDR1 is SGHVS and CDR2 FNYEAQ. V lost 5 bases, J lost 2 bases, and 5 bases stayed unmatched. This chain's CDR3 is CASSAQGTNYGYTF. CDR3 coding DNA: TGTGCCAGCAGCGCACAGGGGACCAACTATGGCTACACCTTC.

The V call is TRBV7-3, the J call TRBJ1-2; TRBD1 is a possible D gene (5 bases). This CDR3 contains 15 residues. Per the germline V gene, CDR1 is SGHTA and CDR2 is FQGTGA. The V and J ends lost 1 base and 5 bases respectively, with 14 bases between them. Written as DNA, the CDR3 is TGTGCCAGCAGCTTAAGGGCCGACAGCGGGTATGGCTACACCTTC. This encodes CASSLRADSGYGYTF.

This clone occurred once. The CDR3 DNA sequence: TGCGCCAGCAGTGCCTCCAGGGGGCGGCGGGATCCCCAGCATTTT. Its translation is CASSASRGRRDPQHF. V and J are TRBV10-1 and TRBJ1-5; 8 bases align to TRBD1. Germline V gene lookup returns CDR1 WNHNN and CDR2 SYGVQD (reference sequence). The CDR3 totals 15 residues. The J segment lost 10 bases and the V segment lost 4 bases, leaving 12 bases of the junction unmatched.

The chain uses TRBV19 and TRBJ2-7; 8 nucleotides match TRBD1. Germline assignment: CDR1 LNHDA and CDR2 SQIVND (reference sequence). The CDR3 sequence is 17 residues long. J gave up 6 bases and V 6 bases, and 19 bases lay outside the gene matches. CDR3 DNA: TGTGCCAGTAGAGCCCCCCTCTCCGGGACAGGCGCTTCCGAGCAGTACTTC. Translating gives CASRAPLSGTGASEQYF. The variable domain in full, completed from reference TRBV19 and TRBJ2-7, reads DGGITQSPKYLFRKEGQNVTLSCEQNLNHDAMYWYRQDPGQGLRLIYYSQIVNDFQKGDIAEGYSVSREKKESFPLTVTSAQKNPTAFYLCASRAPLSGTGASEQYFGPGTRLTVT.

This clone was detected only a few times. The rearrangement joins TRBV19 to TRBJ1-1, with 7 positions matching TRBD1. Germline V gives CDR1 LNHDA, CDR2 SQIVND (reference sequence). There are 14 residues in the CDR3. Losses at the gene ends were 5 bases for V and 3 bases for J; bases not matched to a gene: 6. CDR3 sequence reads: CASSPTRGDTEAFF. The DNA of the CDR3 is TGTGCCAGTAGTCCTACCAGGGGGGACACTGAAGCTTTCTTT.

The V and J genes are TRBV6-1 and TRBJ1-3, with 7 bases that match TRBD1. CDR3 length: 14 residues. Per the germline V gene, CDR1 is MNHNS and CDR2 is SASEGT. Losses at the gene ends were 8 bases for V and 2 bases for J; bases not matched to a gene: 6. The CDR3 loop reads CASRAGGPGNTIYF. For the CDR3, the DNA is TGTGCCAGCCGGGCAGGGGGGCCTGGAAACACCATATATTTT.

The chain recombines TRBV18 with TRBJ1-1, with TRBD1 matching 9 bases. This CDR3 is built from 13 residues. Germline CDR1 is KGHSH and CDR2 is LQKENI. With V trimmed by 3 bases and J by 8 bases, 4 bases remained unmatched. CDR3 nucleotides: TGTGCCAGCTCACCGGGACAGGGCCCAGAAGCTTTCTTT. Its translation: CASSPGQGPEAFF.